The 12 T cell receptor beta chains presented below share a single source sample, sequenced in a study of T cells expressing NK-cell markers (TCRdb year 2020). Libraries were prepared through 5' RACE. TCRdb shows the sequencer as Illumina HiSeq 2000. TCRdb reprocessed the sequencing reads and holds a single record per CDR3 protein sequence, with no DNA. The table held for this sample gives about 430,000 distinct CDR3 sequences. The ten biggest clones cover more than 1.4% of the sample. Specimen: blood T cells: a sorted CD56 or NKG2C T cell subset, CD4+ or CD8+ T cells, or bulk PBMC T cells (not recorded which). The receptor source for this set is a woman between 50 and 59 years old in good health. Donor details come from another sample of the same person, matched by shared clones.

This rearrangement joins TRBV4-1 to TRBJ2-2; absent DNA, TCRdb's TRBD1 call cannot be checked. Looked up from germline, CDR1 is MGHRA and CDR2 is YSYEKL. The CDR3 is 15 amino acids. The CDR3 here is CASSPIGGNTGELFF.

The V call is TRBV5-1, the J call TRBJ2-5; TCRdb indicates TRBD2, and absent DNA this call remains unverified. Germline V gene lookup returns CDR1 SGHRS and CDR2 YFSETQ. The CDR3 length is 15 residues. This CDR3 reads CASSRQRERDETQYF.

V and J are TRBV7-2 and TRBJ2-1; lacking DNA, the TRBD1 call made by TCRdb goes unchecked. The CDR3 is made up of 17 amino acids. The germline V gene has CDR1 SGHTA and CDR2 FQGNSA. CDR3 region: CASSPYLRSTASDEQFF.

The chain couples TRBV7-9 to TRBJ2-1; TCRdb selects TRBD1, and the lack of DNA leaves this call unchecked. This CDR3 spans 14 amino acids. The germline V gene encodes CDR1 SEHNR and CDR2 FQNEAQ (reference sequence). The CDR3 sequence is CASSLWGYADEQFF.

The V gene is TRBV9, the J gene TRBJ2-3; TCRdb outputs TRBD2, but without DNA this stays unchecked. Germline assignment: CDR1 SGDLS and CDR2 YYNGEE. The CDR3 consists of 15 residues. CDR3 region: CASSVAGGRADTQYF.

CDR3: CASSPGTDRSPLHF. The V call is TRBV19, the J call TRBJ1-6; no DNA is available, so the TRBD1 call from TCRdb remains unchecked. The CDR3 is made up of 14 amino acids. Germline V gene sequence: CDR1 LNHDA, CDR2 SQIVND (reference sequence).

The chain recombines TRBV14 with TRBJ1-2; lacking DNA, the TRBD1 call made by TCRdb goes unchecked. CDR3 length: 14 amino acids. Germline loops: CDR1 SGHDN, CDR2 FVKESK. CDR3 residues: CASSQDIRGPGYTF.

The chain is built from TRBV24-1 and TRBJ2-7; TCRdb picks TRBD2, but there is no DNA to check that call. This CDR3 has 14 residues. The germline V gene has CDR1 KGHDR and CDR2 SFDVKD. CDR3 amino acids: CATSDLNSGYEQYF.

J is TRBJ2-3 and V is TRBV5-5; as DNA is missing, the TRBD1 call by TCRdb cannot be tested. CDR1 and CDR2 from the germline V gene are SGHKS and YYEKEE (reference sequence). The CDR3 has 16 amino acids. The CDR3 is CASSLEDSTFTDTQYF.

This sequence joins TRBV14 and TRBJ2-7; the TRBD2 assignment by TCRdb is unverifiable without DNA. This CDR3 region has 15 residues. The germline gives CDR1 SGHDN, CDR2 FVKESK. This CDR3 reads CASSPRLAGAYEQYF.

V usage is TRBV5-1 and J usage is TRBJ2-5; TCRdb indicates TRBD2, and absent DNA this call remains unverified. The V gene's germline CDR1 is SGHRS and CDR2 YFSETQ. The CDR3 consists of 16 residues. Here the CDR3 reads CASSSGGSGGVETQYF.

This chain connects TRBV12-3 or TRBV12-4 to TRBJ2-1; TCRdb designates TRBD2, a call that cannot be tested without DNA. The CDR3 runs 13 residues. The CDR3: CASEGETSGEQFF.